The source of this T cell receptor (beta chain) is a study of blood T cell repertoires in COVID-19. Whole-study context: The United States, Italy and Spain supplied acute and convalescent COVID-19 samples. The analysed material was cDNA or gDNA that came from T cells, B-cell-depleted T cells, or PBMCs.

The CDR3 runs 15 residues. From germline, CDR1 is SGHTA and CDR2 FQGNSA. V gave up 5 bases and J gave up 1 base; unmatched junction bases: 6. Authors' analysis steps: Amplification of reference gene primers was used by the study to estimate nucleated cell counts. Some clones are missing from TCRdb's copy, which holds only in-frame ones; the method was immunoSEQ multiplex PCR. That table furnishes V, J and clone size, whereas the DNA furnished D and trimming. This table holds some 260,000 clones, approximately 83% found once. The clonotype comes from a man older than 75 with acute or convalescent COVID-19. The specimen was peripheral blood. The chain combines TRBV7-2 with TRBJ1-1; the match to TRBD1 covers 8 bases. CDR3 loop: CASSPAGGWNTEAFF. Here the CDR3 DNA reads TGTGCCAGCAGCCCCGCAGGGGGCTGGAACACTGAAGCTTTCTTT.